A selection of T cell receptor beta chains follows, all from one sample in a study of T cells expressing NK-cell markers. TCRdb reprocessed the 5' RACE reads and stores each CDR3 protein as one record, lacking DNA. This table holds 500,000 to 700,000 distinct CDR3 sequences. Sequencing was done on a sample of blood T cells: a sorted CD56 or NKG2C T cell subset, CD4+ or CD8+ T cells, or bulk PBMC T cells (not recorded which). The receptors were sampled from a man aged 18-30 years in good health. CDR3s include the opening cysteine and the closing phenylalanine or tryptophan.

v_call: TRBV11-2
cdr3_length: 16
j_call: TRBJ2-1
cdr3_aa: CASSQGRESSYNEQFF

v_call: TRBV5-1
cdr3_length: 14
j_call: TRBJ2-4
cdr3_aa: CASSSGEQKNIQYF

v_call: TRBV20-1
cdr3_length: 14
j_call: TRBJ1-1
cdr3_aa: CSASVGTANTEAFF

v_call: TRBV7-2
cdr3_length: 15
j_call: TRBJ2-7
cdr3_aa: CASSRDSVDSYEQYF

v_call: TRBV5-1
cdr3_length: 11
j_call: TRBJ2-1
cdr3_aa: CASSRRNEQFF

v_call: TRBV11-2
cdr3_length: 16
j_call: TRBJ2-1
cdr3_aa: CASSWERALGRDEQFF

v_call: TRBV12-3/TRBV12-4
cdr3_length: 13
j_call: TRBJ1-1
cdr3_aa: CASSRSMNTEAFF

v_call: TRBV20-1
cdr3_length: 15
j_call: TRBJ2-3
cdr3_aa: CSASLGGDSTDTQYF

v_call: TRBV5-1
cdr3_length: 14
j_call: TRBJ2-7
cdr3_aa: CASRDPGQGYEQYF

v_call: TRBV27
cdr3_length: 11
j_call: TRBJ1-4
cdr3_aa: CASGEFGKLFF

v_call: TRBV7-9
cdr3_length: 14
j_call: TRBJ1-5
cdr3_aa: CASSKGQEDQPQHF

v_call: TRBV2
cdr3_length: 17
j_call: TRBJ2-1
cdr3_aa: CASSERLAGVRPNEQFF

v_call: TRBV7-9
cdr3_length: 11
j_call: TRBJ1-3
cdr3_aa: CASSLSNTIYF

v_call: TRBV12-5
cdr3_length: 11
j_call: TRBJ2-1
cdr3_aa: CASGLTDEQFF

v_call: TRBV27
cdr3_length: 17
j_call: TRBJ2-6
cdr3_aa: CASSFVPPASGANVLTF

v_call: TRBV7-8
cdr3_length: 16
j_call: TRBJ1-5
cdr3_aa: CASSLADRGLGQPQHF

v_call: TRBV7-2
cdr3_length: 16
j_call: TRBJ2-3
cdr3_aa: CASSLGKGPSTDTQYF

v_call: TRBV6-1
cdr3_length: 17
j_call: TRBJ2-2
cdr3_aa: CASNQNGFAGDTGELFF

v_call: TRBV15
cdr3_length: 15
j_call: TRBJ2-3
cdr3_aa: CATSRAKREADTQYF

v_call: TRBV7-9
cdr3_length: 16
j_call: TRBJ1-1
cdr3_aa: CASSGTGVKMNTEAFF

v_call: TRBV7-2
cdr3_length: 15
j_call: TRBJ2-3
cdr3_aa: CASSPGQGPTDTQYF

v_call: TRBV7-3
cdr3_length: 17
j_call: TRBJ2-3
cdr3_aa: CASSSPTSGRETDTQYF

v_call: TRBV7-2
cdr3_length: 15
j_call: TRBJ1-5
cdr3_aa: CASSSRTGPNQPQHF

v_call: TRBV29-1
cdr3_length: 15
j_call: TRBJ2-2
cdr3_aa: CSVASGRADTGELFF

v_call: TRBV7-2
cdr3_length: 17
j_call: TRBJ2-3
cdr3_aa: CASSFQLAGGGARRQYF

v_call: TRBV5-6
cdr3_length: 15
j_call: TRBJ2-5
cdr3_aa: CASSGGQGGVETQYF

v_call: TRBV20-1
cdr3_length: 14
j_call: TRBJ2-1
cdr3_aa: CSASGRDLYNEQFF

v_call: TRBV28
cdr3_length: 13
j_call: TRBJ2-2
cdr3_aa: CASDRGWTGELFF

v_call: TRBV29-1
cdr3_length: 13
j_call: TRBJ2-7
cdr3_aa: CSVEVQASYEQYF

v_call: TRBV20-1
cdr3_length: 14
j_call: TRBJ2-5
cdr3_aa: CSAEPLAGEETQYF

v_call: TRBV14
cdr3_length: 16
j_call: TRBJ1-1
cdr3_aa: CASSQGHQGAVAEAFF

v_call: TRBV7-2
cdr3_length: 14
j_call: TRBJ2-5
cdr3_aa: CASSAGLAKETQYF

v_call: TRBV7-3
cdr3_length: 15
j_call: TRBJ2-6
cdr3_aa: CASSNTGPGANVLTF

v_call: TRBV20-1
cdr3_length: 17
j_call: TRBJ1-1
cdr3_aa: CSAPTMGPDWANTEAFF

v_call: TRBV5-1
cdr3_length: 14
j_call: TRBJ2-2
cdr3_aa: CASSTGGGTGELFF

v_call: TRBV7-2
cdr3_length: 17
j_call: TRBJ2-7
cdr3_aa: CASSFAAGGPRAYEQYF

v_call: TRBV9
cdr3_length: 13
j_call: TRBJ2-2
cdr3_aa: CASRSFSPGELFF

v_call: TRBV7-2
cdr3_length: 17
j_call: TRBJ2-7
cdr3_aa: CASSLPSTGAHSYEQYF

v_call: TRBV20-1
cdr3_length: 14
j_call: TRBJ1-5
cdr3_aa: CSARVGQGSAPQHF

v_call: TRBV5-1
cdr3_length: 12
j_call: TRBJ2-1
cdr3_aa: CASSLNRDEQFF

v_call: TRBV18
cdr3_length: 14
j_call: TRBJ1-1
cdr3_aa: CASSPGSMNTEAFF

v_call: TRBV6-1
cdr3_length: 16
j_call: TRBJ2-2
cdr3_aa: CASRLGLTTNTGELFF

v_call: TRBV6-5
cdr3_length: 15
j_call: TRBJ2-5
cdr3_aa: CASSYSGTDQETQYF

v_call: TRBV5-6
cdr3_length: 14
j_call: TRBJ1-2
cdr3_aa: CASSSWTLKYGYTF

v_call: TRBV20-1
cdr3_length: 13
j_call: TRBJ2-1
cdr3_aa: CSARLAGLDEQFF

v_call: TRBV10-3
cdr3_length: 13
j_call: TRBJ2-7
cdr3_aa: CAISDIAGVEQYF

v_call: TRBV10-3
cdr3_length: 14
j_call: TRBJ2-2
cdr3_aa: CAIRDLLNTGELFF

v_call: TRBV12-3/TRBV12-4
cdr3_length: 16
j_call: TRBJ2-3
cdr3_aa: CASSPLQMGSTDTQYF

v_call: TRBV12-3/TRBV12-4
cdr3_length: 12
j_call: TRBJ2-1
cdr3_aa: CASSSTGIFRFF

v_call: TRBV2
cdr3_length: 15
j_call: TRBJ2-1
cdr3_aa: CASSEWWEGRYEQFF